The 27 T cell receptor beta chains below come from one sample, sequenced in a study of blood T cell repertoires in COVID-19. Generated by immunoSEQ multiplex PCR, the TCRdb table keeps only in-frame clones and is missing some. The profile shows 200,000 to 250,000 clones, 70% to 90% of them singletons. The sequenced sample consisted of PBMCs or T cells enriched from blood (not recorded which). All receptors come from a man in his thirties or forties who had recovered from COVID-19.

CDR3 DNA: TGTGCCAGCAGCTTGGATATCCAGGGAACAGATACGCAGTATTTT. Translating gives CASSLDIQGTDTQYF. The rearrangement uses TRBV5-4 and TRBJ2-3; perhaps TRBD1 as D (5 bases). The V and J ends lost 0 bases and 3 bases respectively, with 11 bases between them. The CDR3 runs 15 residues. Looked up from germline, CDR1 is SGHNT and CDR2 is YYREEE (reference sequence).

The genes are TRBV7-9 and TRBJ2-7, with D possibly being TRBD1 (6 bases). Germline values: CDR1 SEHNR, CDR2 FQNEAQ (reference sequence). Deletions cut 5 bases from V and 3 bases from J, with 17 bases between. This CDR3 contains 15 residues. DNA for the CDR3: TGTGCCAGCAGCCCCCCGGACAGTGTTATCTACGAGCAGTACTTC. It yields the protein CASSPPDSVIYEQYF.

The V call is TRBV30, the J call TRBJ1-2; possible D gene TRBD1, 6 bases. This CDR3 spans 15 amino acids. Between the trimmed V and J ends, which lost 3 bases and 5 bases, there was a span of 19 bases. Germline CDR1 is GTSNPN and CDR2 is SVGIG (reference sequence). CDR3 loop: CAWSESPAQGYGYTF. CDR3 DNA sequence: TGTGCCTGGAGCGAAAGCCCCGCACAGGGTTATGGCTACACCTTC.

This clone was picked up one time. J is TRBJ2-2 and V is TRBV9; D possibly corresponds to TRBD2 (6 bases). Germline loops: CDR1 SGDLS, CDR2 YYNGEE. The CDR3 extends over 16 amino acids. V gave up 0 bases and J gave up 6 bases, with 15 bases separating them. This CDR3 reads CASSVVGGNLPGELFF. Written as DNA, the CDR3 is TGTGCCAGCAGCGTAGTTGGAGGGAATTTGCCCGGGGAGCTGTTTTTT.

The V gene is TRBV18, the J gene TRBJ2-2; 7 bases agree with TRBD2. V shed 6 bases and J 3 bases; nucleotides not matched to a gene: 10. The CDR3 has 16 amino acids. CDR1 and CDR2 from the germline V gene are KGHSH and LQKENI. Here the CDR3 DNA reads TGTGCCAGCTCCCCAGTGGTAGCGGGCCACACCGGGGAGCTGTTTTTT. Amino acids: CASSPVVAGHTGELFF.

The chain combines TRBV11-2 with TRBJ2-2; TRBD2 matches at 11 bases. V gave up 6 bases and J gave up 0 bases; unmatched junction bases: 6. Germline-derived CDR1 and CDR2 are SGHAT and FQNNGV. This CDR3 is built from 17 residues. CDR3 in amino acids: CASRPLAGGSNTGELFF. Written as DNA, the CDR3 is TGTGCCAGCAGACCTCTAGCGGGGGGCTCGAACACCGGGGAGCTGTTTTTT.

J is TRBJ2-2 and V is TRBV11-3; D is possibly TRBD1 (5 bases). Germline CDR1 reads SGHNT; CDR2 reads YENEEA. CDR3 length: 15 residues. The V and J ends lost 7 bases and 4 bases respectively, with 16 bases between them. The CDR3 bases are TGTGCCAGCACCCTAAGGGGTTCCTCCACCGGGGAGCTGTTTTTT. The encoded protein is CASTLRGSSTGELFF.

The rearrangement links TRBV3-1 (or the pseudogene TRBV3-2) to TRBJ1-3; no reliable D call. This CDR3 has 15 residues. V lost 4 bases and J 4 bases, leaving 14 bases between the germline ends. Germline assignment: CDR1 LGHDT and CDR2 YNNKEL (reference sequence). The CDR3 DNA reads TGTGCCAGCAGCCTTGACCTCCGGCGGGGAAACACCATATATTTT. Its translation: CASSLDLRRGNTIYF.

The chain carries TRBV5-6 and TRBJ1-1; D is perhaps TRBD1 (5 bases). The V gene's germline CDR1 is SGHDT and CDR2 YYEEEE. V was pared by 7 bases and J by 5 bases, with 9 bases between. The CDR3 length is 11 residues. The CDR3 loop is CASFGATEAFF. CDR3 DNA: TGTGCCAGCTTTGGGGCTACTGAAGCTTTCTTT. The full variable domain, rest sourced from reference TRBV5-6 and TRBJ1-1, is DAGVTQSPTHLIKTRGQQVTLRCSPKSGHDTVSWYQQALGQGPQFIFQYYEEEERQRGNFPDRFSGHQFPNYSSELNVNALLLGDSALYLCASFGATEAFFGQGTRLTVV.

In regard to this clone: This sample includes further DNA sequences coding for the same CDR3. V gene TRBV7-9 combines with J gene TRBJ2-5; D might be TRBD2 (5 bases). The CDR3 is made up of 12 amino acids. Trimming took off 4 bases at V and 5 bases at J, with 8 bases between the two ends. Germline values: CDR1 SEHNR, CDR2 FQNEAQ (reference sequence). The CDR3 protein is CASSSRGETQYF. CDR3 bases: TGTGCCAGCAGCTCGAGAGGGGAGACCCAGTACTTC.

V usage is TRBV11-2 and J usage is TRBJ2-5; D unclear. Germline V lookup: CDR1 SGHAT, CDR2 FQNNGV. The CDR3 runs to 15 residues. Trimming took off 0 bases at V and 9 bases at J, with 17 bases between the two ends. The CDR3, as DNA: TGTGCCAGCAGCTTAGATGTGGGCCGCCTTAGACCCCAGTACTTC. It encodes CASSLDVGRLRPQYF.

V and J are TRBV18 and TRBJ2-3; 7 bases align to TRBD1. Unmatched junction bases numbered 8, after V lost 5 bases and J lost 0 bases. CDR3 length equals 16 residues. The germline gives CDR1 KGHSH, CDR2 LQKENI. In DNA form, the CDR3 reads TGTGCCAGCTCAACGATGGGACAGCTGAGCACAGATACGCAGTATTTT. It translates to CASSTMGQLSTDTQYF.

The chain couples TRBV30 to TRBJ2-2; D is uncertain. With 5 bases removed from V and 7 bases from J, the gap between germline ends came to 17 bases. The CDR3 has 14 amino acids. Looked up from germline, CDR1 is GTSNPN and CDR2 is SVGIG (reference sequence). The CDR3 region has the DNA TGTGCCTGGGTCTTAAGTATTTCGGGCGGGGAGCTGTTTTTT. Translation gives CAWVLSISGGELFF.

V usage is TRBV4-2 and J usage is TRBJ2-2, with D hard to call. Germline V gives CDR1 LGHNA, CDR2 YNFKEQ. Between the trimmed V and J ends, which lost 4 bases and 4 bases, there was a span of 13 bases. The length of the CDR3 is 15 residues. CDR3 sequence: CASSRNSRVTGELFF. The CDR3 DNA is TGTGCCAGCAGCCGTAATAGCCGGGTCACCGGGGAGCTGTTTTTT.

This chain joins TRBV19 and TRBJ1-1; D may be TRBD1 (5 bases). Per the germline V gene, CDR1 is LNHDA and CDR2 is SQIVND (reference sequence). The CDR3 has 14 amino acids. V gave up 5 bases and J gave up 7 bases, with 17 bases separating them. CDR3 nucleotide sequence: TGTGCCAGTAGTTCGCAGGGCCGGATTAATGAAGCTTTCTTT. Encoded protein: CASSSQGRINEAFF.

The chain links TRBV2 to TRBJ1-5; tentatively, D is TRBD1 (6 bases). CDR3 length: 17 amino acids. Germline V gene sequence: CDR1 SNHLY, CDR2 FYNNEI. With 5 bases removed from V and 5 bases from J, the gap between germline ends came to 22 bases. DNA for the CDR3: TGTGCCAGCAGTCAAAATTGGGACACAGCTGGGGATCAGCCCCAGCATTTT. Its translation is CASSQNWDTAGDQPQHF.

This clone was observed a single time. The chain carries TRBV5-1 and TRBJ1-4, with D possibly being TRBD1 (5 bases). Per the germline V gene, CDR1 is SGHRS and CDR2 is YFSETQ. The CDR3 runs to 14 residues. V lost 0 bases, J lost 6 bases, and 9 bases lay in between. The CDR3 region is CASSLGGGDEKLFF. CDR3 nucleotides: TGCGCCAGCAGCTTGGGTGGAGGGGATGAAAAACTGTTTTTT.

A single count supports this clone. The chain employs TRBV19 and TRBJ1-5; tentative D call: TRBD1 (6 bases). Trimming removed 4 bases at V and 4 bases at J, with 20 bases between. The CDR3 consists of 17 residues. Per germline, CDR1 LNHDA and CDR2 SQIVND (reference sequence). The CDR3 is CASSNQYGRGLNQPQHF. The CDR3 coding sequence is TGTGCCAGTAGTAACCAATACGGCAGGGGCCTGAATCAGCCCCAGCATTTT.

V usage is TRBV15 and J usage is TRBJ1-5, with TRBD1 identical over 12 bases. The CDR3 consists of 15 residues. V was pared by 5 bases and J by 6 bases, with 5 bases of the junction left unmatched. CDR1 is LNHNV, CDR2 YYDKDF, per germline (reference sequence). CDR3 sequence reads: CATSEGQGAVQPQHF. The CDR3 DNA sequence: TGTGCCACCAGCGAGGGACAGGGGGCGGTTCAGCCCCAGCATTTT.

This chain connects TRBV5-1 to TRBJ1-2; D call uncertain. The CDR3 sequence is 13 residues long. Germline V gene lookup returns CDR1 SGHRS and CDR2 YFSETQ. V lost 2 bases, J lost 4 bases, and 9 bases lay in between. The CDR3, as DNA: TGCGCCAGCAGCTTACGGGTACCCTATGGCTACACCTTC. Encoded protein: CASSLRVPYGYTF.

V gene TRBV7-9 combines with J gene TRBJ2-7; D gene ambiguous. The V gene's germline CDR1 is SEHNR and CDR2 FQNEAQ (reference sequence). The CDR3 consists of 13 residues. Trimming stripped 3 bases from V and 3 bases from J, with 9 bases between. The CDR3 bases are TGTGCCAGCAGCTTGGAACAGTTCTACGAGCAGTACTTC. Amino acid sequence: CASSLEQFYEQYF.

The rearrangement links TRBV6-5 to TRBJ2-7; no reliable D call. CDR3 length: 11 residues. The V end lost 6 bases, the J end lost 6 bases, and 9 bases lay between the germline ends. The germline CDR1 and CDR2 sequences are MNHEY and SVGAGI. This CDR3 is CASRSITEQYF. CDR3 bases: TGTGCCAGCAGGTCTATAACCGAGCAGTACTTC.

The chain links TRBV6-4 to TRBJ2-7, with D maybe TRBD2 (5 bases). Per germline, CDR1 MRHNA and CDR2 SNTAGT. CDR3 length: 14 amino acids. Trimming took off 3 bases at V and 3 bases at J, with 12 bases between the two ends. The CDR3 nucleotides read TGTGCCAGCAGTGATAGCGCAGGAGGCTACGAGCAGTACTTC. It translates to CASSDSAGGYEQYF.

The CDR3, as DNA: TGTGCCAGCAGTACCGGGACAGGGGATAGTAGCACAGATACGCAGTATTTT. Translating it yields CASSTGTGDSSTDTQYF. The chain has TRBV7-9 and TRBJ2-3; 10 bases match TRBD1. The J segment lost 0 bases and the V segment lost 6 bases, leaving 9 bases of the junction unmatched. This CDR3 contains 17 residues. Germline V CDR1 and CDR2: SEHNR, FQNEAQ (reference sequence).

The chain combines TRBV18 with TRBJ1-5; D is possibly TRBD1 (6 bases). Trimming removed 3 bases from V and 2 bases from J, with 14 bases in between. The V gene's germline CDR1 is KGHSH and CDR2 LQKENI. The CDR3 contains 16 residues. In DNA, the CDR3 is TGTGCCAGCTCACCGGCGGGGGCGAGGGGCAATCAGCCCCAGCATTTT. It translates to CASSPAGARGNQPQHF.

J is TRBJ2-1 and V is TRBV11-2, with D possibly matching TRBD2 (6 bases). CDR3 length: 13 amino acids. Trimming removed 5 bases at V and 6 bases at J, with 11 bases between. Germline V gives CDR1 SGHAT, CDR2 FQNNGV. This CDR3 reads CASSLTSTNEQFF. The CDR3 DNA follows: TGTGCCAGCAGCCTGACTAGTACCAATGAGCAGTTCTTC.

This rearrangement joins TRBV28 to TRBJ1-2; 10 bases line up with TRBD1. Germline lookup yields CDR1 MDHEN and CDR2 SYDVKM. Trimming took 6 bases from V and 4 from J; bases not matched to a gene: 8. The CDR3 runs 15 residues. Here the CDR3 reads CASRWWDRGPYGYTF. The CDR3 DNA follows: TGTGCCAGCAGGTGGTGGGACAGGGGCCCCTATGGCTACACCTTC.